The rows below give T cell receptor beta chains drawn from one sample of a study of identifying expanded T cells in peripheral blood. Clones were sequenced by immunoSEQ multiplex PCR, and TCRdb holds only the in-frame ones, with some missing. This table has 95,000 or so clones, about 90% appearing once. Source material: blood. These receptors were obtained from a person aged 18 to 75 in good health. The CDR3 runs from the conserved cysteine through the conserved F or W. D genes are given only for firm matches. The size field is filled for only some rows; it gives once, few, many or a size class.

V gene	D gene	J gene	CDR3 length	clone size	CDR3 DNA	CDR3 protein
TRBV14	TRBD2	TRBJ2-5	16	-	TGTGCCAGCAGCCAAGTACAGCGGGGGGGCCGAGAGACCCAGTACTTC	CASSQVQRGGRETQYF
TRBV7-2	-	TRBJ2-6	14	-	TGTGCCAGCAGCTTAGTCTCTGGGGCCAACGTCCTGACTTTC	CASSLVSGANVLTF
TRBV4-1	TRBD1	TRBJ1-5	16	-	TGCGCCAGCAGCCAAGAGGTGGGACAGGGACTGCAGCCCCAGCATTTT	CASSQEVGQGLQPQHF
TRBV5-6	TRBD2	TRBJ2-7	16	-	TGTGCCAGCAGCTTGTTACTAGCGGGGGGCGGCTACGAGCAGTACTTC	CASSLLLAGGGYEQYF
TRBV13	-	TRBJ1-1	13	-	TGTGCCAGCCTTGGAGGCAGCAACACTGAAGCTTTCTTT	CASLGGSNTEAFF
TRBV29-1	-	TRBJ2-3	14	-	TGCAGCGTTGATTTGAGTGCTAGCACAGATACGCAGTATTTT	CSVDLSASTDTQYF
TRBV6-1	TRBD2	TRBJ2-7	15	-	TGTGCCAGCAGTGAACTAGCGGGGGGGCCTTACGAGCAGTACTTC	CASSELAGGPYEQYF
TRBV4-3	-	TRBJ1-5	15	-	TGCGCCAGCAGCTTTGGGACATCCGGCAATCAGCCCCAGCATTTT	CASSFGTSGNQPQHF
TRBV29-1	TRBD1	TRBJ1-1	12	-	TGCAGCGGGGGGACAGGGCGAGTAGGAGCTTTCTTT	CSGGTGRVGAFF
TRBV11-3	-	TRBJ2-4	14	once	TGTGCCAGCGCGGGCGGGGTAGCCAAAAACATTCAGTACTTC	CASAGGVAKNIQYF
TRBV7-8	-	TRBJ2-1	15	-	TGTGCCAGCAGCTTAGCCCGGGCTGGGAACAGTGAGCAGTTCTTC	CASSLARAGNSEQFF
TRBV21-1	-	TRBJ1-6	18	-	TGTGCCAGCAGCAATCTGACAGGTAGGGGGCTGTTGGAATCACCCCTCCACTTT	CASSNLTGRGLLESPLHF
TRBV7-2	TRBD1	TRBJ1-4	14	-	TGTGCCAGCAGGCCCGGGACAGGGGACCAAAAACTGTTTTTT	CASRPGTGDQKLFF
TRBV7-2	TRBD1	TRBJ1-2	16	few	TGTGCCAGCAGCTCTACCCCCCCCGGGACAGAACACGGCTACACCTTC	CASSSTPPGTEHGYTF
TRBV30	-	TRBJ2-4	15	-	TGTGCCTGGAGAGGAGGACAGCTAGCCAAAAACATTCAGTACTTC	CAWRGGQLAKNIQYF
TRBV7-2	-	TRBJ1-3	14	-	TGTGCCAGCAGCTCTCAAAGGGCTGGAAACACCATATATTTT	CASSSQRAGNTIYF
TRBV10-1	-	TRBJ1-5	16	-	TGCGCCAGCAGTGGTACAGTCGGGGGAGGTCCTCCGCCCCAGCATTTT	CASSGTVGGGPPPQHF
TRBV4-1	-	TRBJ1-2	14	-	TGCGCCAGCAGCCCCCTTGAGCGTAACTATGGCTACACCTTC	CASSPLERNYGYTF
TRBV5-1	-	TRBJ1-1	17	-	TGCGCCAGCAGCTTGGACCGGGTCCTACGGGGTCCCACTGAAGCTTTCTTT	CASSLDRVLRGPTEAFF
TRBV4-3	TRBD1	TRBJ1-3	14	-	TGCGCCAGCAGCCAAGATCGGGGACAGCACACCATATATTTT	CASSQDRGQHTIYF
TRBV7-2	-	TRBJ2-7	15	-	TGTGCCAGCAGCCCCGGGCCCAGGACAGTCTACGAGCAGTACTTC	CASSPGPRTVYEQYF
TRBV5-6	TRBD1	TRBJ1-2	15	-	TGTGCCAGCAGCTTACCGGGACAGGGTAACTATGGCTACACCTTC	CASSLPGQGNYGYTF
TRBV28	TRBD1	TRBJ2-3	15	-	TGTGCCAGCAGCCCGGACAGGGTAGGCACAGATACGCAGTATTTT	CASSPDRVGTDTQYF
TRBV19	-	TRBJ1-2	11	-	TGTGCCAGTAACACAGAGTATGGCTACACCTTC	CASNTEYGYTF
TRBV7-2	TRBD1	TRBJ1-1	16	-	TGTGCCAGCAGCTTCATGAGACAGGGGTGGAACACTGAAGCTTTCTTT	CASSFMRQGWNTEAFF
TRBV7-3	TRBD1	TRBJ2-2	15	-	TGTGCCAGCAGCTTGACGACAGGGGCGGCCGGGGAGCTGTTTTTT	CASSLTTGAAGELFF
TRBV11-2	-	TRBJ2-7	14	-	TGTGCCAGCAGCTTAGGCGGGCCCTCCTGGGAGCAGTACTTC	CASSLGGPSWEQYF
TRBV6-4	TRBD1	TRBJ1-1	13	-	TGTGCCAGCAGCGGGACAGGGCCGGGCGAAGCTTTCTTT	CASSGTGPGEAFF
TRBV7-7	TRBD2	TRBJ2-2	14	once	TGTGCCAGCAGGCGGGAGGGGAACACCGGGGAGCTGTTTTTT	CASRREGNTGELFF